This TCR beta chain was sequenced during a study of cytomegalovirus exposure and HLA in healthy donors. Study-wide points: Being indistinguishable, some V segments were excluded, TRBV6-2 and TRBV6-3 among them. Most TCR sequences showed up rarely, but some public TCRs showed up in many donors.

The germline CDR1 and CDR2 sequences are MNHEY and SVGAGI. CDR3 length: 13 residues. The ends were cut back, 6 bases at V and 1 base at J, with 9 bases in the middle. On this clone itself: Its specificity is unknown.

The primer mix had 60 Vbeta and 13 Jbeta primers. Generated by immunoSEQ multiplex PCR, the TCRdb table keeps only in-frame clones and is missing some. Of 150,000 or so clones listed, over 70% are singletons. The TCR originated in a woman under 40 in good health and CMV-seronegative. The chain carries TRBV6-5 and TRBJ2-5; no definite D call. Source material: PBMCs. For the CDR3, the DNA is TGTGCCAGCAGCCCGCCGGGCCAAGAGACCCAGTACTTC. Translated, it gives CASSPPGQETQYF.